A single sample gave rise to the 24 T cell receptor beta chains below, sequenced in a study of Graves' ophthalmopathy and Graves' hyperthyroidism. Investigators amplified TCR beta CDR3 regions from RNA transcripts. The library came from an HTBI-primed first-round RT-PCR and a second-round multiplex PCR. TCRdb used MiXCR to reprocess the multiplex PCR reads, holding one entry per CDR3 protein. This table holds about 700,000 distinct CDR3 sequences, roughly 41% found once. Sequencing input: peripheral blood. The receptors come from an adult man with Graves' ophthalmopathy.

This chain connects TRBV5-6 to TRBJ2-2, with 7 nucleotides matching TRBD1. CDR1 and CDR2 from the germline V gene are SGHDT and YYEEEE. The CDR3 extends over 15 amino acids. The V gene end was trimmed by 1 base and the J gene end by 5 bases; junction bases not matched to a gene: 5. CDR3 amino acids: CASSLRDRRTGELFF. The DNA of the CDR3 is TGTGCCAGCAGCTTGCGGGACAGAAGGACCGGGGAGCTGTTTTTT.

A few counts support this clonotype. The chain joins TRBV20-1 to TRBJ1-4; D not certain. Trimming removed 3 bases at V and 0 bases at J, with 8 bases between. There are 14 residues in the CDR3. Germline loops: CDR1 DFQATT, CDR2 SNEGSKA (reference sequence). CDR3 residues: CSARSITTNEKLFF. The DNA of the CDR3 is TGCAGTGCTAGGAGTATTACAACTAATGAAAAACTGTTTTTT.

The chain links TRBV11-2 to TRBJ1-4; 7 nucleotides match TRBD1. The J segment lost 3 bases and the V segment lost 7 bases, leaving 5 bases of the junction unmatched. The germline gives CDR1 SGHAT, CDR2 FQNNGV. The CDR3 covers 14 residues. The CDR3 sequence: CASTFGTANEKLFF. CDR3 sequence (DNA): TGTGCCAGCACCTTCGGGACAGCTAATGAAAAACTGTTTTTT.

This chain connects TRBV20-1 to TRBJ2-2, with D perhaps TRBD2 (6 bases). The CDR3 is 14 residues long. Trimming took off 4 bases at V and 4 bases at J, with 13 bases between the two ends. Germline values: CDR1 DFQATT, CDR2 SNEGSKA (reference sequence). CDR3 DNA sequence: TGCAGTGCTATAGGGAGGTTGGGCACCGGGGAGCTGTTTTTT. This translates into CSAIGRLGTGELFF.

This chain uses TRBV2 with TRBJ1-1; D is ambiguous. The CDR3 contains 13 residues. Trimming stripped 3 bases from V and 0 bases from J, with 5 bases between. The germline gives CDR1 SNHLY, CDR2 FYNNEI. CDR3 amino acids: CASSEWVNTEAFF. Here the CDR3 DNA reads TGTGCCAGCAGTGAGTGGGTGAACACTGAAGCTTTCTTT.

The gene calls are TRBV29-1 and TRBJ2-7; 12 bases match TRBD2. The J segment lost 3 bases and the V segment lost 4 bases, leaving 16 bases of the junction unmatched. The CDR3 totals 18 residues. The V gene's germline CDR1 is SQVTM and CDR2 ANQGSEA. In DNA form, the CDR3 reads TGCAGCGTTGGCGGACAGGGGGTAGCGACTAGCGGGAGCTACGAGCAGTACTTC. Its translation: CSVGGQGVATSGSYEQYF.

This clonotype occurred many times. This chain uses TRBV25-1 with TRBJ1-6, with 7 bases matching TRBD1. The CDR3 runs to 14 residues. In germline, CDR1 is MGHDK, CDR2 SYGVNS. Trimming took 4 bases from V and 10 from J; bases not matched to a gene: 7. CDR3 loop: CASSALRGESPLHF. CDR3 bases: TGTGCCAGCAGTGCCCTCAGGGGGGAATCACCCCTCCACTTT.

The table lists this clonotype with many counts. The chain couples TRBV2 to TRBJ1-2, with D unresolved. The CDR3 extends over 15 amino acids. CDR1 SNHLY and CDR2 FYNNEI come from the germline V gene. The V end lost 2 bases, the J end lost 4 bases, and 14 bases lay between the germline ends. In nucleotides, the CDR3 is TGTGCCAGCAGTGAACTTTTAACAGCCATCTATGGCTACACCTTC. Its translation is CASSELLTAIYGYTF.

Points on this clonotype: A read error may explain this, as a much larger clone is one base away. The chain uses TRBV19 and TRBJ2-5; D is perhaps TRBD1 (8 bases). Trimming shortened V by 9 bases and J by 4 bases, and 15 bases separated the two germline ends. Germline V gives CDR1 LNHDA, CDR2 SQIVND (reference sequence). The CDR3 is 13 amino acids. The CDR3 here is CASGQGGRETQYF. CDR3 coding DNA: TGTGCCAGCGGACAGGGAGGGAGAGAGACCCAGTACTTC.

The chain carries TRBV12-3 or TRBV12-4 and TRBJ2-7, with D perhaps assigned TRBD1 or TRBD2 (5 bases each). V was pared by 4 bases and J by 5 bases, with 18 bases between. The CDR3 is made up of 15 amino acids. The CDR3 protein is CASSSGGKGRNEQYF. The CDR3 DNA sequence: TGTGCCAGCAGTTCTGGTGGCAAGGGGAGAAACGAGCAGTACTTC.

The chain has TRBV10-3 and TRBJ1-4; 7 bases are a match to TRBD1. The length of the CDR3 is 13 residues. Germline lookup yields CDR1 ENHRY and CDR2 SYGVKD. With V trimmed by 7 bases and J by 8 bases, 7 bases remained unmatched. CDR3 nucleotide sequence: TGTGCCATCATTCCCGACAGGGTAGAAAAACTGTTTTTT. It encodes CAIIPDRVEKLFF.

This clonotype was counted a few times. Its ends do not fully match the called genes, so a read error is possible. The chain is built from TRBV10-2 and TRBJ1-4; D uncertain. CDR3 length equals 15 residues. The germline V gene has CDR1 WSHSY and CDR2 SAAADI. CDR3 nucleotides: TGTGCCAGCAGTTTACGGCGGGGTTCAAATGAAAAACTGTTTTTT. The encoded protein is CASSLRRGSNEKLFF.

This clonotype was seen repeatedly, ten times or more. This chain links TRBV2 with TRBJ1-1; 7 bases are shared with TRBD1. CDR3 length equals 14 residues. Germline lookup yields CDR1 SNHLY and CDR2 FYNNEI. The V gene end was trimmed by 9 bases and the J gene end by 7 bases; junction bases not matched to a gene: 14. As DNA, the CDR3 is TGTGCCAGTCACCTAGGACAGGCCAGCTTTGAAGCTTTCTTT. Translating it yields CASHLGQASFEAFF.

This clonotype was seen a handful of times. The chain carries TRBV5-8 and TRBJ2-5, with D possibly TRBD1 on 5 matching bases. The ends were cut back, 2 bases at V and 0 bases at J, with 14 bases in the middle. Germline V lookup: CDR1 SGHTS, CDR2 YDEGEE. The length of the CDR3 is 16 residues. CDR3 DNA sequence: TGTGCCAGCAGCTTAGGGGCTAGTGATTACCAAGAGACCCAGTACTTC. Its protein product is CASSLGASDYQETQYF.

Concerning this clonotype: A junction boundary mismatches the germline segment, possibly from a read error. The gene calls are TRBV10-2 and TRBJ2-5, with 7 bases that match TRBD2. The germline gives CDR1 WSHSY, CDR2 SAAADI. The CDR3 length is 15 residues. The CDR3 is CASSYGYGSGEAQYF. The CDR3 DNA is TGTGCCAGCAGCTATGGGTACGGGAGCGGGGAGGCCCAGTACTTC.

This clonotype has a count of ten or more. The chain joins TRBV6-6 to TRBJ1-1, with D maybe TRBD1 (6 bases). Trimming shortened V by 5 bases and J by 4 bases, and 20 bases separated the two germline ends. This CDR3 has 16 amino acids. The germline gives CDR1 MNHNY, CDR2 SVGAGI (reference sequence). The CDR3 protein is CASSQNTGSGVTEAFF. The CDR3 DNA reads TGTGCCAGCAGTCAAAACACAGGGTCGGGTGTCACTGAAGCTTTCTTT.

V is TRBV7-9 and J is TRBJ2-5; 10 positions agree with TRBD2. This CDR3 has 13 residues. Germline trimming cut 2 bases from V and 9 bases from J; bases unmatched to any gene: 3. Germline CDR1 and CDR2: SEHNR and FQNEAQ (reference sequence). The CDR3 spells CASSLLAGVSQYF. The CDR3 DNA reads TGTGCCAGCAGCTTACTAGCGGGAGTGTCCCAGTACTTC.

This clonotype was counted between two and nine times. This chain uses TRBV10-3 with TRBJ2-3; 7 bases match TRBD2. V was pared by 4 bases and J by 5 bases, with 9 bases of the junction left unmatched. Germline assignment: CDR1 ENHRY and CDR2 SYGVKD. The CDR3 sequence is 15 residues long. The CDR3 sequence: CAISASAGVEDTQYF. For the CDR3, the DNA is TGTGCCATCAGTGCCTCGGCGGGGGTGGAAGATACGCAGTATTTT.

This clonotype was observed many times. The J gene is TRBJ1-6, the V gene TRBV19; 8 bases align to TRBD1. Germline loops: CDR1 LNHDA, CDR2 SQIVND (reference sequence). This CDR3 comprises 14 residues. Trimming took 9 bases from V and 6 from J; bases not matched to a gene: 7. The CDR3 DNA follows: TGTGCCAGCGCATTGGACAGGGTTAATTCACCCCTCCACTTT. Amino acid sequence: CASALDRVNSPLHF.

In regard to this clonotype: It may be a read error: a sequence one base away is much more abundant. This chain uses TRBV9 with TRBJ1-2, with a weak D call TRBD1 (5 bases). Germline V lookup: CDR1 SGDLS, CDR2 YYNGEE. The CDR3 consists of 14 residues. V was clipped by 4 bases and J by 7 bases, with 17 bases between them. CDR3 sequence (DNA): TGTGCCAGCAGCCCACGCGGGGGGGTCGGTGGCTACACCTTC. Translated: CASSPRGGVGGYTF.

The rearrangement joins TRBV19 to TRBJ1-2; D uncertain. The CDR3 covers 14 residues. V was cut by 7 bases and J by 7 bases, with 19 bases left in between. Germline CDR1 reads LNHDA; CDR2 reads SQIVND (reference sequence). The CDR3, as DNA: TGTGCCAGTAACATTGGGTCCGGAGAAAGTGGCTACACCTTC. It specifies CASNIGSGESGYTF. The whole variable domain, filled in from reference TRBV19 and TRBJ1-2, reads DGGITQSPKYLFRKEGQNVTLSCEQNLNHDAMYWYRQDPGQGLRLIYYSQIVNDFQKGDIAEGYSVSREKKESFPLTVTSAQKNPTAFYLCASNIGSGESGYTFGSGTRLTVV.

A few counts support this clonotype. This chain links TRBV7-9 with TRBJ1-5; D perhaps matches TRBD1 (6 bases). The CDR3 contains 16 residues. V lost 5 bases to trimming and J lost 7 bases, with 21 bases between them. The V gene's germline CDR1 is SEHNR and CDR2 FQNEAQ (reference sequence). CDR3 sequence: CASSPGTSLMGQPQHF. In DNA form, the CDR3 reads TGTGCCAGCAGCCCCGGGACATCCCTAATGGGGCAGCCCCAGCATTTT. Drawing the rest from reference TRBV7-9 and TRBJ1-5, the complete variable domain is DTGVSQNPRHKITKRGQNVTFRCDPISEHNRLYWYRQTLGQGPEFLTYFQNEAQLEKSRLLSDRFSAERPKGSFSTLEIQRTEQGDSAMYLCASSPGTSLMGQPQHFGDGTRLSIL.

The chain employs TRBV7-2 and TRBJ1-5, with D maybe TRBD1 (5 bases). The V end was cut by 2 bases, the J end by 7 bases, with 9 bases between. The CDR3 consists of 13 residues. Germline V gene sequence: CDR1 SGHTA, CDR2 FQGNSA. The chain's CDR3 is CASSLLGGQPQHF. The CDR3 DNA follows: TGTGCCAGCAGCTTATTGGGGGGGCAGCCCCAGCATTTT.

This clonotype was recorded many times. This chain joins TRBV29-1 and TRBJ1-4; D ambiguous. CDR3 length equals 13 residues. Germline-derived CDR1 and CDR2 are SQVTM and ANQGSEA. The V end lost 5 bases, the J end lost 6 bases, and 13 bases lay between the germline ends. The CDR3 bases are TGCAGCGTTCATTCGGGCTCCCATGAAAAACTGTTTTTT. Protein: CSVHSGSHEKLFF.